This T cell receptor (beta chain) appears in the sequencing data of a study of CD8 T cells in ankylosing spondylitis. Germline CDR1 reads MNHNS; CDR2 reads SASEGT. CDR3 length: 13 amino acids. V was pared by 10 bases and J by 4 bases, with 14 bases between. A single record per CDR3 protein comes from TCRdb applying MiXCR to the 5' RACE reads. Among 150,000 to 200,000 distinct CDR3 sequences listed, around a third were seen once. This TCR was sampled from a male donor with ankylosing spondylitis. Sequencing was performed on synovial fluid, either unsorted or a sorted T cell fraction (not recorded which). The gene calls are TRBV6-1 and TRBJ1-3; D ambiguous. Here the CDR3 reads CATSDTVGNTIYF. CDR3 bases: TGTGCCACGAGCGACACAGTAGGAAACACCATATATTTT.